These 15 T cell receptor beta chains originate from one sample sequenced in a study of monozygotic twins with cystic fibrosis. Produced via immunoSEQ multiplex PCR; TCRdb's table is partial and in-frame only. The sample carries about 15,000 clones, about 96% recorded once. Input material: blood. Every receptor here comes from a girl aged 2-10 years with cystic fibrosis.

The chain combines TRBV30 with TRBJ2-7; D remains ambiguous. CDR1 is GTSNPN and CDR2 is SVGIG in the germline V gene (reference sequence). The length of the CDR3 is 13 residues. V was pared by 1 base and J by 3 bases, with 10 bases between. For the CDR3, the DNA is TGTGCCTGGAGTGATGACTGGGACTACGAGCAGTACTTC. Translating it yields CAWSDDWDYEQYF. The full variable domain, in which reference TRBV30 and TRBJ2-7 provide the parts outside the CDR3, is SQTIHQWPATLVQPVGSPLSLECTVEGTSNPNLYWYRQAAGRGLQLLFYSVGIGQISSEVPQNLSASRPQDRQFILSSKKLLLSDSGFYLCAWSDDWDYEQYFGPGTRLTVT.

A single count supports this clone. The chain uses TRBV11-3 and TRBJ2-2; perhaps D is TRBD1 or TRBD2 (6 bases each). The germline V and J ends were trimmed by 0 bases and 8 bases, with 25 bases remaining between them. Per the germline V gene, CDR1 is SGHNT and CDR2 is YENEEA. The CDR3 runs to 19 residues. For the CDR3, the DNA is TGTGCCAGCAGCTTAGATATAACGGGGGCCGTTAGCTTGGTAGGGGAGCTGTTTTTT. Protein sequence: CASSLDITGAVSLVGELFF.

This chain links TRBV7-9 with TRBJ2-7, with D unresolved. The CDR3 has 15 amino acids. CDR1 SEHNR and CDR2 FQNEAQ come from the germline V gene (reference sequence). With 4 bases removed from V and 3 bases from J, the gap between germline ends came to 16 bases. The CDR3, as DNA: TGTGCCAGCAGCTCCTCGGTCCAACCCAACTACGAGCAGTACTTC. This sequence encodes CASSSSVQPNYEQYF.

This clone has a single count. The chain is built from TRBV10-2 and TRBJ1-1; 7 bases line up with TRBD1. After removal of 2 bases from V and 4 bases from J, the junction contained 1 base not matched to a gene. In germline, CDR1 is WSHSY, CDR2 SAAADI. The CDR3 runs 13 residues. The CDR3 nucleotides are TGCGCCAGCAGTGAGCAGGGGGGCACTGAAGCTTTCTTT. Translation: CASSEQGGTEAFF.

The gene calls are TRBV7-9 and TRBJ2-7, with TRBD2 matching over 13 bases. The CDR3 contains 15 residues. The V gene end was trimmed by 5 bases and the J gene end by 2 bases; junction bases not matched to a gene: 3. Germline CDR1 and CDR2: SEHNR and FQNEAQ (reference sequence). The CDR3 reads CASSRGTSGAYEQYF. For the CDR3, the DNA is TGTGCCAGCAGCAGGGGGACTAGCGGGGCCTACGAGCAGTACTTC.

CDR3 coding DNA: TGCGCCAGCAGCCAACAAGGGCAGGGGTTAAACATTCAGTACTTC. The encoded protein is CASSQQGQGLNIQYF. The V and J genes are TRBV5-1 and TRBJ2-4, with D possibly matching TRBD1 (6 bases). Germline V gene lookup returns CDR1 SGHRS and CDR2 YFSETQ. V shed 4 bases and J shed 6 bases, with 17 bases lying between them. This CDR3 is 15 amino acids long.

The rearrangement links TRBV4-3 to TRBJ2-7, with D possibly being TRBD2 (6 bases). Deletions cut 2 bases from V and 2 bases from J, with 13 bases between. Germline CDR1 is LGHNA and CDR2 is YSLEER. The CDR3 is 15 amino acids. The CDR3 loop reads CASSQSAGFAYEQYF. In DNA, the CDR3 is TGCGCCAGCAGCCAATCCGCGGGGTTTGCCTACGAGCAGTACTTC.

CDR3 DNA sequence: TGTGCCAGCAGAACCCGTAACGAGCAGTACTTC. It specifies CASRTRNEQYF. The J gene is TRBJ2-7, the V gene TRBV6-5; D gene ambiguous. With 6 bases removed from V and 5 bases from J, the gap between germline ends came to 8 bases. Germline assignment: CDR1 MNHEY and CDR2 SVGAGI. This CDR3 spans 11 amino acids.

This chain connects TRBV7-2 to TRBJ1-3, with a possible D match to TRBD1 (6 bases). The CDR3 sequence is 16 residues long. Germline V gene lookup returns CDR1 SGHTA and CDR2 FQGNSA. V was pared by 0 bases and J by 4 bases, with 13 bases between. The CDR3 spells CASSLAGTTGGNTIYF. CDR3 nucleotides: TGTGCCAGCAGCTTAGCCGGGACGACAGGAGGAAACACCATATATTTT.

The chain couples TRBV4-3 to TRBJ2-7, with D possibly TRBD2 on 5 matching bases. Trimming removed 0 bases at V and 0 bases at J, with 12 bases between. The CDR3 runs to 16 residues. Per the germline V gene, CDR1 is LGHNA and CDR2 is YSLEER. The CDR3 here is CASSQELARSSYEQYF. The CDR3 coding sequence is TGCGCCAGCAGCCAAGAATTAGCGAGGAGCTCCTACGAGCAGTACTTC.

The chain recombines TRBV15 with TRBJ2-2; D not resolved. Germline V gene data show CDR1 as LNHNV and CDR2 as YYDKDF (reference sequence). Between the trimmed V and J ends, which lost 0 bases and 6 bases, there was a span of 5 bases. The CDR3 is made up of 13 amino acids. The CDR3 nucleotides are TGTGCCACCAGCAGAGATAGTCCCGGGGAGCTGTTTTTT. This codes for CATSRDSPGELFF. Supplemented by reference TRBV15 and TRBJ2-2, the full variable domain reads DAMVIQNPRYQVTQFGKPVTLSCSQTLNHNVMYWYQQKSSQAPKLLFHYYDKDFNNEADTPDNFQSRRPNTSFCFLDIRSPGLGDTAMYLCATSRDSPGELFFGEGSRLTVL.

This sequence joins TRBV7-9 and TRBJ1-3; D is perhaps TRBD1 (6 bases). Trimming took off 1 base at V and 0 bases at J, with 10 bases between the two ends. Per the germline V gene, CDR1 is SEHNR and CDR2 is FQNEAQ (reference sequence). The CDR3 sequence is 16 residues long. CDR3 nucleotides: TGTGCCAGCAGCTTAGAACAGGGAGCCTCTGGAAACACCATATATTTT. Translation: CASSLEQGASGNTIYF.

The count of this clone is one. The genes are TRBV9 and TRBJ2-1; 11 positions agree with TRBD2. V lost 4 bases and J lost 9; bases outside the gene matches: 9. CDR3 length equals 15 residues. From germline, CDR1 is SGDLS and CDR2 YYNGEE. CDR3 coding DNA: TGTGCCAGCAGCTCCGGTTCCGGGACTAGCGGTGAGCAGTTCTTC. It encodes CASSSGSGTSGEQFF.

The chain couples TRBV5-6 to TRBJ2-2; D unresolved. The germline gives CDR1 SGHDT, CDR2 YYEEEE. The CDR3 consists of 14 residues. V lost 0 bases to trimming and J lost 4 bases, with 7 bases between them. Here the CDR3 reads CASSLAGPTGELFF. The CDR3 region has the DNA TGTGCCAGCAGCTTGGCCGGGCCCACCGGGGAGCTGTTTTTT.

The chain carries TRBV10-1 and TRBJ2-3; the D gene is possibly TRBD1 (6 bases). Trimming left V 0 bases short and J 2 bases short, with 15 bases between. The CDR3 sequence is 17 residues long. Germline CDR1 reads WNHNN; CDR2 reads SYGVQD (reference sequence). CDR3 nucleotides: TGCGCCAGCAGTGAGTCGGGGACACAGCTACTCACAGATACGCAGTATTTT. It encodes CASSESGTQLLTDTQYF.